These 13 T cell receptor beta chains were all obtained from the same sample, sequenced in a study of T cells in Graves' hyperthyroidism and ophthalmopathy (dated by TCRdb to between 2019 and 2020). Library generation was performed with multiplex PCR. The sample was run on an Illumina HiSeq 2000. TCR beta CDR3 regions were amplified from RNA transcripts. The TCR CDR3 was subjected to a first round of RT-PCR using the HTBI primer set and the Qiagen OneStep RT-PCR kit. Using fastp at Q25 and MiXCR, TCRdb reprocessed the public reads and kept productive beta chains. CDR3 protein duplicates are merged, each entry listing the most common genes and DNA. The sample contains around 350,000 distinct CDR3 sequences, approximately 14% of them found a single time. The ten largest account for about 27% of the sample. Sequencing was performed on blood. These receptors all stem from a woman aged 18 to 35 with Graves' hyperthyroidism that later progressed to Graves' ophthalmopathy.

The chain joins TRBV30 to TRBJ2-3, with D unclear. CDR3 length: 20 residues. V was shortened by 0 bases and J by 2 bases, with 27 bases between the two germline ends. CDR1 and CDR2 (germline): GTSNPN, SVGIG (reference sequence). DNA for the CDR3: TGTGCCTGGAGTGTTACCCTCACATACCCGCCGGCGTGTCACACAGATACGCAGTATTTT. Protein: CAWSVTLTYPPACHTDTQYF.

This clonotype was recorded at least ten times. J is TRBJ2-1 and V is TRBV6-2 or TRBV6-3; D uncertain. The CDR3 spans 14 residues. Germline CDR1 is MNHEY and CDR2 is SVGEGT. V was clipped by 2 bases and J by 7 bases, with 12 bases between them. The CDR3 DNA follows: TGTGCCAGCAGTTACCCGACTGGTAGAAATGAGCAGTTCTTC. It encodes CASSYPTGRNEQFF.

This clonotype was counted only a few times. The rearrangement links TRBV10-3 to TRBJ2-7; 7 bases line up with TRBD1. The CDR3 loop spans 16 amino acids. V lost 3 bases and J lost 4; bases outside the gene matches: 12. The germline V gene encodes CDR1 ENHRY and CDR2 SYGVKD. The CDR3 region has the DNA TGTGCCATCAGTGATCGTGCCGCAGGGGGATTGTACGAGCAGTACTTC. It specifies CAISDRAAGGLYEQYF.

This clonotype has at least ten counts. CDR3 sequence reads: CASSPLAVRNGELFF. CDR3 DNA: TGTGCCAGCAGTCCACTAGCGGTTCGTAACGGGGAGCTGTTTTTT. The chain joins TRBV28 to TRBJ2-2; 8 nucleotides line up with TRBD2. The V gene end was trimmed by 5 bases and the J gene end by 7 bases; junction bases not matched to a gene: 9. The CDR3 totals 15 residues. In germline, CDR1 is MDHEN, CDR2 SYDVKM.

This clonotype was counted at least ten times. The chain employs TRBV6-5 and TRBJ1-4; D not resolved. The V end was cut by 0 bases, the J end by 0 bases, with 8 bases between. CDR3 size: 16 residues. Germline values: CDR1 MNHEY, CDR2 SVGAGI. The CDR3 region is CASSYSRAATNEKLFF. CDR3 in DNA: TGTGCCAGCAGTTACTCGCGAGCGGCAACTAATGAAAAACTGTTTTTT.

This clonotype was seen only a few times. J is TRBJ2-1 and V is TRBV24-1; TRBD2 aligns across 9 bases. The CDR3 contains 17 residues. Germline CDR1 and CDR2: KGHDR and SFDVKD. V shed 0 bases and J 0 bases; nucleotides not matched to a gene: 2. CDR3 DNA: TGTGCCACCAGTGATTTGCATAGCGGGAGCTCCTACAATGAGCAGTTCTTC. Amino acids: CATSDLHSGSSYNEQFF.

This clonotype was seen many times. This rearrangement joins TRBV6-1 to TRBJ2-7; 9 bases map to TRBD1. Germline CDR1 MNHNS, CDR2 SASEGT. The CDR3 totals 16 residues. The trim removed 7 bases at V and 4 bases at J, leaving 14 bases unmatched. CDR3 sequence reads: CASKGGTGRADYEQYF. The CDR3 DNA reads TGTGCCAGCAAAGGGGGGACAGGGCGCGCCGATTACGAGCAGTACTTC.

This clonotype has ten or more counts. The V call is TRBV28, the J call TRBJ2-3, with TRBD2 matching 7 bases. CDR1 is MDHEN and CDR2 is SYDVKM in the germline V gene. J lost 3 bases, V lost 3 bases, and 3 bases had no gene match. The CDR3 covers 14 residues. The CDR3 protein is CASSFTGGTDTQYF. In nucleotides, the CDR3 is TGTGCCAGCAGTTTTACGGGAGGAACAGATACGCAGTATTTT.

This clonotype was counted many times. CDR3 sequence: CASTSSASGNEQFF. CDR3 sequence (DNA): TGTGCCAGCACCTCCTCGGCTAGCGGCAATGAGCAGTTCTTC. This sequence joins TRBV12-3 or TRBV12-4 and TRBJ2-1, with 7 bases fitting TRBD2. CDR3 length: 14 amino acids. V lost 7 bases and J lost 6; bases outside the gene matches: 9.

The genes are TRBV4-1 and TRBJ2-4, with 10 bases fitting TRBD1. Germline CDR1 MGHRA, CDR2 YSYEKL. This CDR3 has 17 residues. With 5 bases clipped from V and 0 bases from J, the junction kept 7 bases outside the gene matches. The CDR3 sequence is CASSSRGTGEAKNIQYF. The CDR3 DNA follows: TGCGCCAGCAGCTCCCGAGGGACAGGGGAAGCCAAAAACATTCAGTACTTC.

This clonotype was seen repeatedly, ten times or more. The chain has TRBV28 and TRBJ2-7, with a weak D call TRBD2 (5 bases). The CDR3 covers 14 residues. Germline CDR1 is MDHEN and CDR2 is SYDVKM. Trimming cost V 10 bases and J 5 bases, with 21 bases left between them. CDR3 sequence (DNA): TGTGCCACCCTGGGTAGGCGGAAGGGAGACGAGCAGTACTTC. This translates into CATLGRRKGDEQYF.

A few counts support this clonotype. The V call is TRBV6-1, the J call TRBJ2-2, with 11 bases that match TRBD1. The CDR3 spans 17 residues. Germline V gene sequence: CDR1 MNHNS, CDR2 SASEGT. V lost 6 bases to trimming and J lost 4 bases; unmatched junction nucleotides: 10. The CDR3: CASSGKWTGGFTGELFF. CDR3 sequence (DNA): TGTGCCAGCAGCGGAAAGTGGACAGGGGGCTTCACCGGGGAGCTGTTTTTT.

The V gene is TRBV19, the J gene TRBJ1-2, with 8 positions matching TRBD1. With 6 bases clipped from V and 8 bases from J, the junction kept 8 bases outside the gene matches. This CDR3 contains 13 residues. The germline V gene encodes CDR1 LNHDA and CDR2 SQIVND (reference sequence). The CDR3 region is CASSPQGAKGYTF. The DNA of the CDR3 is TGTGCCAGTAGCCCTCAGGGGGCGAAAGGCTACACCTTC.